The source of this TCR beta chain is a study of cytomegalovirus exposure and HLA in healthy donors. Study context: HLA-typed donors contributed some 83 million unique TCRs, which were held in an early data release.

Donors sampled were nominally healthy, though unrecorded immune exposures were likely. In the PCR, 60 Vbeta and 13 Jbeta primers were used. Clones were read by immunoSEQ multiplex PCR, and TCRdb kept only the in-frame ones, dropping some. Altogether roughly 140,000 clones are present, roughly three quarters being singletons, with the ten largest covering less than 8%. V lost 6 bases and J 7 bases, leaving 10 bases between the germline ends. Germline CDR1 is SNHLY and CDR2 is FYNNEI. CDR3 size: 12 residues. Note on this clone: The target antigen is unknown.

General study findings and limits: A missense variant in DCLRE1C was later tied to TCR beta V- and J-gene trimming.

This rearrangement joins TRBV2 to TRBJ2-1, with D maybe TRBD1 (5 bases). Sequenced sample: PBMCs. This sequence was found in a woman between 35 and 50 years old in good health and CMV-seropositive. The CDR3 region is CASRPQVNEQFF. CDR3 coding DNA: TGTGCCAGCAGGCCACAGGTGAATGAGCAGTTCTTC.